The clone carrying this T cell receptor beta chain was detected a few times. The sample is drawn from a study of blood T cell repertoires in COVID-19. Turning to the study itself: COVID-19 samples from acute and convalescent phases originated in the United States, Italy and Spain. T cells, B-cell-depleted T cells, or PBMCs supplied cDNA or gDNA.

Per the authors' pipeline: For nucleated cells, counts were estimated from reference gene primer amplification. The protocol was immunoSEQ multiplex PCR, while the TCRdb copy is restricted to in-frame clones and leaves out a portion. V and J calls and clone size are as listed in that table; D and trimming were resolved from the DNA. The profile shows 90,000 to 150,000 clones, over 60% of them singletons. Material: peripheral blood. This receptor was taken from a human donor in a cohort sampled during active COVID-19.

Here the CDR3 reads CASSLNPGVEQYF. The CDR3 region has the DNA TGTGCCAGCAGCTTAAACCCAGGGGTAGAGCAGTACTTC. V and J are TRBV11-2 and TRBJ2-7, with D perhaps matching TRBD1 (6 bases). CDR1 and CDR2 (germline): SGHAT, FQNNGV. The CDR3 runs 13 residues. V gave up 2 bases and J gave up 7 bases, with 12 bases separating them.